The rows below give T cell receptor beta chains drawn from one sample of a study of cytomegalovirus exposure and HLA in healthy donors. Generated by immunoSEQ multiplex PCR, the TCRdb table keeps only in-frame clones and is missing some. This repertoire shows over 150,000 clones, approximately 80% found once; its top ten account for over 2.5%. Sample: PBMCs. The receptors derive from a woman aged 40 to 50 in good health and CMV-seropositive. Both conserved end residues are part of each CDR3. D genes are given only for firm matches. Where a row states a size, it is once, few, many or the class of an expanded clone; other rows omit it.

V gene,J gene,D gene,clone size,CDR3 DNA,CDR3 protein
TRBV10-1,TRBJ1-1,-,-,TGCGCCAGCAGTGATGTGCAGGGGCGGACTGAAGCTTTCTTT,CASSDVQGRTEAFF
TRBV30,TRBJ2-3,TRBD2,-,TGTGCCTGGAGCGAGGGACTAGCGGAGACAGATACGCAGTATTTT,CAWSEGLAETDTQYF
TRBV5-5,TRBJ1-5,-,once,TGTGCCAGCAGCTTGGGAACAGGAACCAATCAGCCCCAGCATTTT,CASSLGTGTNQPQHF
TRBV5-1,TRBJ1-2,-,-,TGCGCCAGCAGCCGAGGACAGACAAACTATGGCTACACCTTC,CASSRGQTNYGYTF
TRBV5-6,TRBJ2-7,TRBD1,-,TGTGCCAGCAGCCCCGGGACAGGGATCTACGAGCAGTACTTC,CASSPGTGIYEQYF
TRBV5-1,TRBJ1-5,-,-,TGCGCCAGCAGCCCCACGGGGGAAAAATGGACCCAGCATTTT,CASSPTGEKWTQHF
TRBV4-1,TRBJ1-2,-,few,TGCGCCAGCAGCCAAGGTCGCAGGGTCGGAGATGGCTACACCTTC,CASSQGRRVGDGYTF
TRBV4-1,TRBJ1-6,-,-,TGCGCCAGCAGCCAAGTATATAATTCACCCCTCCACTTT,CASSQVYNSPLHF
TRBV29-1,TRBJ2-1,TRBD2,-,TGCAGCGCCGGGAGCGGACTAGCGGGAAATGAGCAGTTCTTC,CSAGSGLAGNEQFF
TRBV7-7,TRBJ1-1,-,-,TGTGCCAGCAGTCGACAGTGGAACACTGAAGCTTTCTTT,CASSRQWNTEAFF
TRBV9,TRBJ2-5,-,-,TGTGCCAGCAGCGTAAATACTAGAGTAGAGACCCAGTACTTC,CASSVNTRVETQYF
TRBV9,TRBJ2-2,TRBD2,-,TGTGCCAGCAGCCCGACTAGCGGGGTGAACACCGGGGAGCTGTTTTTT,CASSPTSGVNTGELFF
TRBV4-1,TRBJ2-2,TRBD2,-,TGCGCCAGCAGCCAAGAGGGGGGGGCCGGGGAGCTGTTTTTT,CASSQEGGAGELFF
TRBV5-1,TRBJ1-2,TRBD1,-,TGCGCCAGCAGCTTCACAGGGGACGGGAGTTACGGCTACACCTTC,CASSFTGDGSYGYTF
TRBV29-1,TRBJ2-2,TRBD1,-,TGCAGCGCCAGGACAGGGGGCAACATGCTAACCGGGGAGCTGTTTTTT,CSARTGGNMLTGELFF
TRBV5-1,TRBJ1-4,TRBD1,-,TGCGCCAGCCGCTCCGGGACAGCTAATGAAAAACTGTTTTTT,CASRSGTANEKLFF
TRBV7-9,TRBJ2-2,TRBD2,-,TGTTCCAGCAGCCCCGTTGTTGCTAGCGGGAGTTTTGGCGGGGAGCTGTTTTTT,CSSSPVVASGSFGGELFF
TRBV6-1,TRBJ1-1,-,-,TGTGCCAGCAGTGAACGTAGGGGCGCGGGAGAAGCTTTCTTT,CASSERRGAGEAFF
TRBV5-1,TRBJ2-5,TRBD2,-,TGCGCCAGCAGCTCCGGGACTAGCGGGATTTTGGAGACCCAGTACTTC,CASSSGTSGILETQYF
TRBV7-2,TRBJ2-7,-,-,TGTGCCAGCAGCTTAGAGGCAGGTAGCTCCTACGAGCAGTACTTC,CASSLEAGSSYEQYF
TRBV7-2,TRBJ1-6,TRBD1,-,TGTGCCAGCAGCACCGTCCAGGGGGCCTATAATTCACCCCTCCACTTT,CASSTVQGAYNSPLHF
TRBV4-3,TRBJ2-3,TRBD1,-,TGCGCCAGCAGCCAAGAAACCCAGGGGGCCTACACAGATACGCAGTATTTT,CASSQETQGAYTDTQYF
TRBV4-3,TRBJ2-2,-,-,TGCGCCAGCAGCCAAGATTGGTCCGGAGGTTGGACCGGGGAGCTGTTTTTT,CASSQDWSGGWTGELFF
TRBV7-9,TRBJ2-3,-,-,TGTGCCATTGGGCCGGACACAGATACGCAGTATTTT,CAIGPDTDTQYF
TRBV4-2,TRBJ2-5,TRBD2,-,TGTGCCAGCAGCCCATTGAGCGGGAGGCAAGAGACCCAGTACTTC,CASSPLSGRQETQYF
TRBV2,TRBJ1-1,TRBD1,-,TGTGCCAGCAGGGAAACCGGGACAGGCATGAACACTGAAGCTTTCTTT,CASRETGTGMNTEAFF
TRBV10-1,TRBJ2-1,-,-,TGCGCCAGCAGTGAGGGGGCCAGGGATGAGCAGTTCTTC,CASSEGARDEQFF
TRBV28,TRBJ1-1,-,-,TGTGCCACCATGACAGGAGTAATGAACACTGAAGCTTTCTTT,CATMTGVMNTEAFF
TRBV6-5,TRBJ2-1,-,-,TGTGCCAGCAGTTACCGGCAGACTACACCTAACAATGAGCAGTTCTTC,CASSYRQTTPNNEQFF
TRBV7-2,TRBJ1-2,-,-,TGTGCCAGCAGCCGACCCGGGACTGACTATGGCTACACCTTC,CASSRPGTDYGYTF
TRBV28,TRBJ2-3,TRBD2,few,TGTGCCAGCAGCCCAGAAGGGGCGGGGGGATCCTTAAGCACAGATACGCAGTATTTT,CASSPEGAGGSLSTDTQYF
TRBV30,TRBJ1-1,-,-,TGTGCCTCCGGGGAAGGGGAGGCGAACACTGAAGCTTTCTTT,CASGEGEANTEAFF
TRBV7-9,TRBJ2-7,-,-,TGTTCCAGCAGCCTAGATCGGAGTCGAGGGTACGAGCAGTACTTC,CSSSLDRSRGYEQYF
TRBV9,TRBJ1-1,-,once,TGTGCCAGCAGCGTAGCAGGGGCGACTGAAGCTTTCTTT,CASSVAGATEAFF
TRBV9,TRBJ2-2,-,many,TGTGCCAGCAGCCCAGACACCGGGGAGCTGTTTTTT,CASSPDTGELFF
TRBV6-5,TRBJ1-1,-,-,TGTGCCAGCAGGTCCAGGGCAGGGGACACTGAAGCTTTCTTT,CASRSRAGDTEAFF
TRBV30,TRBJ1-2,TRBD1,few,TGTGCCTGTAGACGGGACAGACCATATGGCTACACCTTC,CACRRDRPYGYTF